The T cell receptor (beta chain) described here comes from a study of blood T cell repertoires in COVID-19 (dated by TCRdb to 2018 to 2020). For the study in its entirety: Samples from collaborators originated in the United States, Italy and Spain and spanned both the acute and convalescent phases of COVID-19. The material from the prospective study consisted of cDNA or gDNA derived from T cells, B-cell-depleted T cells, or PBMCs. Subjects who had been exposed to COVID-19, were actively infected with it, or had recovered from it provided the deeply sampled blood TCRbeta repertoires that made up the dataset. A freely available public database, intended as a resource for researchers studying the immune response to SARS-CoV-2, is where the repertoires were released. The samples were drawn from two sources: the first 160 participants of the ongoing ImmuneRACE study, and 1,254 subjects contributed by 6 global collaborators. Sample metadata almost always included a de-identified subject ID, COVID-19 status, age in years and sex. Where available, HLA class I and class II types were taken from metadata supplied by the sample provider and were not determined by assay-based typing. Paper-wide results and their limitations: How much clinical and demographic metadata was included differed by source and by participant, and the metadata was provided uncurated.

According to the germline V gene (reference sequence), CDR1 reads SEHNR and CDR2 reads FQNEAQ. V and J lose 1 base and 3 bases, and a span of 12 bases separates them. The cysteine opens and the phenylalanine closes a CDR3 of 15 amino acids. CDR3 DNA is the only sequence kept; it has 45 bases, read in frame from the first base. Participants in the prospective study were enrolled through a virtual design, were aged roughly 18 to 100 years, and lived in 20 to 30 United States geographic areas. Cohort assignment in the prospective study relied on participant-reported clinical history from a screening survey and a study questionnaire. Recovered participants in ImmuneRACE Cohort 3 were defined by two consecutive negative NP/OP PCR tests, clearance by a healthcare professional, or resolution of symptoms. In the prospective study, mobile phlebotomists collected whole blood, serum and a nasopharyngeal or oropharyngeal swab from each participant. Over an approximately 2-month period, participants in the prospective study had the option of providing additional blood draws and questionnaires. Prospective study blood samples were shipped either frozen or at room temperature before DNA extraction.

Concerning this clone: No antigen is known for it. The sample holds no much larger clone one base away, and base qualities are not on file.

TCRbeta CDR3 regions were amplified from genomic DNA by means of the immunoSEQ Assay, a bias-controlled multiplex PCR. In the authors' own workflow: Nucleated cell counts per sample were estimated from amplification of reference gene primers within the assay. To quantify the absolute abundance of each unique TCRbeta CDR3 rearrangement, sequence reads were collapsed and filtered. For each sample, productive Simpson clonality was calculated as the square root of Simpson's diversity index across productive rearrangements. TCRdb carries this immuneACCESS record with in-frame sequences only. Its versions omit some clonotypes, under half of them owing to an unresolved V gene in the studies checked, with the rest unexplained. V, J and clone size were drawn from that table, and D and trimming were deduced from the DNA. This sample is represented by approximately 130,000 clones; about 86% of them were singletons. The top ten clonotypes cover around 2.5% of the sample.

The V gene is TRBV7-9 and the J gene is TRBJ2-5, and possibly TRBD2, on 6 matching bases. Material: PBMCs or T cells enriched from blood (not recorded which). This TCR was sampled from a woman aged 50 to 60 who had recovered from COVID-19. The CDR3 region: CASSLGAGSKETQYF. The sequence in DNA is TGTGCCAGCAGCTTAGGTGCGGGGTCTAAAGAGACCCAGTACTTC.